The 9 T cell receptor beta chains given below trace back to one sample, sequenced in a study. From the 5' RACE reads, TCRdb called clonotypes with MiXCR, one entry per CDR3 protein. The sample lists 45,000 to 55,000 distinct CDR3 sequences; around 25% were seen once. Sequenced material: tumor-infiltrating naive CD4+ T cells sorted from the breast tumor. Subset here: naive CD4+ T cells, CD4+CD45RA+CD25-. These TCRs come from a female donor with breast cancer.

In its sample, this clonotype was seen many times. The rearrangement joins TRBV7-2 to TRBJ2-3; D gene ambiguous. This CDR3 contains 14 residues. Germline assignment: CDR1 SGHTA and CDR2 FQGNSA. Trimming removed 2 bases at V and 0 bases at J, with 6 bases between. As DNA, the CDR3 is TGTGCCAGCAGCTTATACGCTAGCACAGATACGCAGTATTTT. Its protein product is CASSLYASTDTQYF.

On this clonotype itself: The CDR3 carries no conserved terminal phenylalanine or tryptophan, so it likely arises from a read error. The chain links TRBV5-1 to TRBJ1-2, with D uncertain. V shed 1 base and J shed 0 bases, with 10 bases lying between them. The length of the CDR3 is 15 residues. Germline values: CDR1 SGHRS, CDR2 YFSETQ. The CDR3 sequence is CASSLLSGANYGYTL. CDR3 DNA sequence: TGCGCCAGCAGCTTGTTGTCAGGAGCTAACTATGGCTACACCCTC.

The V gene is TRBV7-3, the J gene TRBJ2-3; D may correspond to TRBD1 or TRBD2 (5 bases each). The germline gives CDR1 SGHTA, CDR2 FQGTGA. Trimming stripped 5 bases from V and 0 bases from J, with 12 bases between. The CDR3 consists of 15 residues. The CDR3 nucleotides are TGTGCCAGCAGCCGAGATGGGGGAAGCACAGATACGCAGTATTTT. Translating it yields CASSRDGGSTDTQYF. Full variable domain (remainder filled in from reference TRBV7-3 and TRBJ2-3): GAGVSQTPSNKVTEKGKYVELRCDPISGHTALYWYRQSLGQGPEFLIYFQGTGAADDSGLPNDRFFAVRPEGSVSTLKIQRTERGDSAVYLCASSRDGGSTDTQYFGPGTRLTVL.

This clonotype was counted between two and nine times. This chain uses TRBV5-1 with TRBJ1-2; D is uncertain. This CDR3 spans 15 amino acids. V was pared by 4 bases and J by 6 bases, with 19 bases between. In germline, CDR1 is SGHRS, CDR2 YFSETQ. The CDR3 DNA reads as TGCGCCAGCAGCACCGACGAGCCTTATGTGGATGGCTACACCTTC. This translates into CASSTDEPYVDGYTF.

This clonotype was counted a few times. The chain joins TRBV5-1 to TRBJ2-7; D not certain. CDR3 length: 11 residues. V was cut by 0 bases and J by 3 bases, with 1 base left in between. Germline CDR1 and CDR2: SGHRS and YFSETQ. CDR3 sequence (DNA): TGCGCCAGCAGCTTGGACTACGAGCAGTACTTC. Its translation is CASSLDYEQYF.

This clonotype was recorded a few times. The chain recombines TRBV25-1 with TRBJ2-7; 11 positions agree with TRBD1. The germline gives CDR1 MGHDK, CDR2 SYGVNS. The ends lost 5 bases at V and 7 bases at J; junction bases unmatched: 13. The CDR3 contains 16 residues. DNA for the CDR3: TGTGCCAGCAGTCGGGGAACCGGGACAGGGGGGGAGGAGCAGTACTTC. This gives the protein CASSRGTGTGGEEQYF.

The genes are TRBV7-2 and TRBJ2-7; possible D gene TRBD2, 5 bases. Germline CDR1 SGHTA, CDR2 FQGNSA. V lost 5 bases and J lost 1, with 12 bases in between. This CDR3 is built from 14 residues. The CDR3 DNA follows: TGTGCCAGCAGCGATCAGCGGTCTTCCTACGAGCAGTACTTC. The encoded protein is CASSDQRSSYEQYF.

Within the sample, this clonotype is medium-sized. V usage is TRBV12-3 or TRBV12-4 and J usage is TRBJ1-1, with D unclear. CDR3 length: 10 residues. V was shortened by 5 bases and J by 10 bases, with 8 bases between the two germline ends. In DNA form, the CDR3 reads TGTGCCAGCAGTGGAGTGGGAGCTTTCTTT. Translating gives CASSGVGAFF.

This clonotype was counted once. The chain recombines TRBV5-1 with TRBJ2-1, with 9 bases lining up with TRBD2. This CDR3 spans 15 amino acids. V gave up 3 bases and J gave up 6 bases; unmatched junction bases: 7. Germline CDR1 and CDR2: SGHRS and YFSETQ. The CDR3 is CASSSAGLASNEQFF. The CDR3 DNA follows: TGCGCCAGCAGCTCTGCGGGACTAGCCAGCAATGAGCAGTTCTTC.